One T cell receptor (beta chain) is described in this entry. Its cognate antigen is unknown. The data were taken from a study of T cell responses to AZD1222 COVID-19 vaccine. Study-level findings and limits: Clonal diversity was possibly underestimated, and the donors were mostly white British, with more females. Close to half of all spike-specific TCRs reportedly target regions of the variants that are unmutated. Among AZD1222 vaccinees, only five to seven were seropositive at baseline.

Sequencing was performed with immunoSEQ multiplex PCR; in TCRdb, only in-frame clones are kept and a portion is missing. Of 150,000 to 200,000 clones listed, approximately 90% are singletons. The specimen comprised peripheral blood, sampled 28 days after the second dose of the MenACWY control vaccine. The sequence came from an adult who received the MenACWY meningococcal vaccine as a control.

The chain's CDR3 is CASTGDPPKLFF. The CDR3 DNA sequence: TGTGCCAGTACCGGGGACCCACCAAAACTGTTTTTT. The chain couples TRBV19 to TRBJ1-4, with D possibly matching TRBD1 (5 bases). Germline V CDR1 and CDR2: LNHDA, SQIVND (reference sequence). V was clipped by 7 bases and J by 10 bases, with 13 bases between them. There are 12 residues in the CDR3.